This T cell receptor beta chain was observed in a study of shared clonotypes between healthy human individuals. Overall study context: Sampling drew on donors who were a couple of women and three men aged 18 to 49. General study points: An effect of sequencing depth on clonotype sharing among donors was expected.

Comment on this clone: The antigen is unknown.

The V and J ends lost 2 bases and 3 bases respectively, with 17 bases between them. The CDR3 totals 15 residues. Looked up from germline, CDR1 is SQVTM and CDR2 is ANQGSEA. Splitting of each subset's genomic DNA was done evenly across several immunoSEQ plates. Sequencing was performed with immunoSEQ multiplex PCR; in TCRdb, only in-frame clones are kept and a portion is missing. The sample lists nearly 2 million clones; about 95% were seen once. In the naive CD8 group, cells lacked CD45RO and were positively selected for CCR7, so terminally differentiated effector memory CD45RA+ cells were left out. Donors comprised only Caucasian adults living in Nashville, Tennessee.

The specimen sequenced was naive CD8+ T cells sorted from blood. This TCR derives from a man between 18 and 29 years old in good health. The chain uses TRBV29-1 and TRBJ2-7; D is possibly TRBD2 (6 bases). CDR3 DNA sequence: TGCAGCGTTGAATCCCCTGGGGGGTCGGACTACGAGCAGTACTTC. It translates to CSVESPGGSDYEQYF.